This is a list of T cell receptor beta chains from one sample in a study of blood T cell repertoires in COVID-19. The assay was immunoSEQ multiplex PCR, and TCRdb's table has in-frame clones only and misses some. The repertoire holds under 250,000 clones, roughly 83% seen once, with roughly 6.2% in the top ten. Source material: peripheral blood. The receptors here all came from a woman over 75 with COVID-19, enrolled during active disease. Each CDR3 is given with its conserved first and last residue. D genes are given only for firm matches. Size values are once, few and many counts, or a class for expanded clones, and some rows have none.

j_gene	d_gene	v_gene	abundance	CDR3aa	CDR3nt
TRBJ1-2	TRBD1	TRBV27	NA	CASSSDRGRGYTF	TGTGCCAGCAGTTCGGACAGGGGGCGTGGCTACACCTTC
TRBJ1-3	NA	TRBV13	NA	CASSPTGTSGNTIYF	TGTGCCAGCAGCCCAACAGGGACGTCTGGAAACACCATATATTTT
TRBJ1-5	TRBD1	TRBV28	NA	CASSLSDRGRQPQHF	TGTGCCAGCAGTTTATCGGACAGGGGAAGACAGCCCCAGCATTTT
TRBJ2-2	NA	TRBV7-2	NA	CASSDPLTGRGTGELFF	TGTGCCAGCAGCGACCCCCTAACGGGGAGAGGCACCGGGGAGCTGTTTTTT
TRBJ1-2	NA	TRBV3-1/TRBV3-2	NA	CATRARGLDGYTF	TGTGCCACCAGGGCCAGGGGCTTGGATGGCTACACCTTC
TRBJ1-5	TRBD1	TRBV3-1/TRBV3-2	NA	CASSLGQSNQPQHF	TGTGCCAGCAGCCTGGGACAGAGCAATCAGCCCCAGCATTTT
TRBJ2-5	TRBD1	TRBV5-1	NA	CASSWGTGGQETQYF	TGCGCCAGCAGCTGGGGGACAGGCGGCCAAGAGACCCAGTACTTC
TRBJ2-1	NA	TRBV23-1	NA	CAPGRWQFNEQFF	TGCGCCCCAGGGAGGTGGCAGTTCAATGAGCAGTTCTTC
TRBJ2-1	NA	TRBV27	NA	CASSLGGTVYNEQFF	TGTGCCAGCAGTTTAGGGGGGACGGTTTACAATGAGCAGTTCTTC
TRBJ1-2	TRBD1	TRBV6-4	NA	CASRGTGFGYTF	TGTGCCAGCAGAGGGACAGGATTTGGCTACACCTTC
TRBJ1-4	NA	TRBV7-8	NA	CASRPREEGKLFF	TGTGCCAGCAGACCCAGAGAGGAGGGAAAACTGTTTTTT
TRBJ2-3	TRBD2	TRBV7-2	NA	CASSLRGLAGSSTDTQYF	TGTGCCAGCAGCTTAAGGGGACTAGCGGGGTCAAGCACAGATACGCAGTATTTT
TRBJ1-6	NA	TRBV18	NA	CASSPSLPGADNSPLHF	TGTGCCAGCTCACCCTCACTCCCTGGAGCTGATAATTCACCCCTCCACTTT
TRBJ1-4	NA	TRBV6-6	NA	CASSYNLRNEKLFF	TGTGCCAGCAGTTACAACCTACGGAATGAAAAACTGTTTTTT
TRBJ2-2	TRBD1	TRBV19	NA	CASSVTGGGTGELFF	TGTGCCAGTAGTGTGACAGGGGGCGGCACCGGGGAGCTGTTTTTT
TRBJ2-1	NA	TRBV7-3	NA	CASSLNRGSHNEQFF	TGTGCCAGCAGCTTAAATCGAGGAAGTCACAATGAGCAGTTCTTC
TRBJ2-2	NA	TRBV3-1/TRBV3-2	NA	CASSQDLGGTGELFF	TGTGCCAGCAGCCAAGATCTGGGGGGCACCGGGGAGCTGTTTTTT
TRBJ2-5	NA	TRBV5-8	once	CASSGQQETQYF	TGTGCCAGCAGCGGACAGCAAGAGACCCAGTACTTC
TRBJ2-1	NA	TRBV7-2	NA	CASSLGLNNEQFF	TGTGCCAGCAGCTTAGGACTGAACAATGAGCAGTTCTTC
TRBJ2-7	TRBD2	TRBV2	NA	CASCRTSSSYEQYF	TGTGCCAGCTGCAGGACTAGCTCCTCCTACGAGCAGTACTTC
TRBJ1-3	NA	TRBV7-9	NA	CASSWDNLASSGNTIYF	TGTGCCAGCAGTTGGGACAACCTTGCGTCCTCTGGAAACACCATATATTTT
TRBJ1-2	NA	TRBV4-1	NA	CASSQLATLSYGYTF	TGCGCCAGCAGCCAGTTAGCAACCCTTTCCTATGGCTACACCTTC
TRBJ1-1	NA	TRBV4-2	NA	CASSQTGRGMNTEAFF	TGTGCCAGCAGCCAAACGGGGCGGGGGATGAACACTGAAGCTTTCTTT
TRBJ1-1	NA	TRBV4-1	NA	CASSQVFRWNTEAFF	TGCGCCAGCAGCCAAGTGTTTCGGTGGAACACTGAAGCTTTCTTT
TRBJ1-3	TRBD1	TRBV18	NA	CASSTRDSDSGNTIYF	TGTGCCAGCTCAACCCGGGACAGCGACTCTGGAAACACCATATATTTT
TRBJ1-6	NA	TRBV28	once	CASQGYSPLHF	TGTGCCAGTCAGGGGTATTCACCCCTCCACTTT
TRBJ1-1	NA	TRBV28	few	CASSFKRGAVSSLNTEAFF	TGTGCCAGCAGTTTCAAAAGGGGCGCGGTCAGCAGCCTGAACACTGAAGCTTTCTTT
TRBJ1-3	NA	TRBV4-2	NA	CASSQEDSQGNTIYF	TGTGCCAGCAGCCAAGAGGACAGTCAAGGAAACACCATATATTTT
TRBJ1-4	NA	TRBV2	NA	CASSDWGGPNEKLFF	TGTGCCAGCAGTGATTGGGGGGGCCCAAATGAAAAACTGTTTTTT
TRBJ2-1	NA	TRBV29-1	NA	CSVGFGEQFF	TGCAGCGTTGGGTTCGGTGAGCAGTTCTTC
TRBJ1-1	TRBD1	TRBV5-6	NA	CASSISRDRANTEAFF	TGTGCCAGCAGCATCTCCCGGGACAGGGCTAACACTGAAGCTTTCTTT
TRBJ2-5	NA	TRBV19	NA	CASKAGPPLQETQYF	TGTGCCAGTAAAGCAGGGCCTCCACTCCAAGAGACCCAGTACTTC